The 6 T cell receptor beta chains reported below all come from one sample, sequenced in a study of PD-L1 blockade in urothelial cancer. Measured with immunoSEQ multiplex PCR; TCRdb has only the in-frame clones, and not every one. The data show tens of thousands of clones, around 88% seen once. Time point noted: pretreatment peripheral blood. Sequencing used PBMCs, obtained around atezolizumab (anti-PD-L1) treatment. These receptors all stem from a man in his sixties with urothelial cancer.

The chain combines TRBV11-3 with TRBJ1-2; D gene unclear. This CDR3 is 14 amino acids long. CDR1 is SGHNT, CDR2 YENEEA, per germline. Between the trimmed V and J ends, which lost 5 bases and 2 bases, there was a span of 12 bases. CDR3 region: CASSVAGWNYGYTF. CDR3 DNA: TGTGCCAGCAGCGTAGCGGGATGGAACTATGGCTACACCTTC.

The chain employs TRBV28 and TRBJ2-2; the D gene is possibly TRBD2 (5 bases). Germline V lookup: CDR1 MDHEN, CDR2 SYDVKM. The length of the CDR3 is 14 residues. V lost 5 bases, J lost 5 bases, and 12 bases lay in between. This CDR3 reads CASSPRGATGELFF. Written as DNA, the CDR3 is TGTGCCAGCAGTCCCCGGGGTGCAACCGGGGAGCTGTTTTTT.

The chain links TRBV7-6 to TRBJ2-2, with D tentatively TRBD1 (6 bases). Germline V gene lookup returns CDR1 SGHVS and CDR2 FNYEAQ. The CDR3 spans 14 residues. Trimming removed 2 bases at V and 4 bases at J, with 8 bases between. CDR3 region: CASSLRGGTGELFF. The CDR3 DNA reads as TGTGCCAGCAGCTTAAGAGGGGGCACCGGGGAGCTGTTTTTT.

The J gene is TRBJ1-5, the V gene TRBV5-1; D unclear. The CDR3 covers 16 residues. Germline CDR1 reads SGHRS; CDR2 reads YFSETQ. V dropped 0 bases and J dropped 1 base, with 11 bases sitting between them. CDR3 loop: CASSLGGSGSNQPQHF. The DNA of the CDR3 is TGCGCCAGCAGCTTGGGAGGGTCGGGGAGCAATCAGCCCCAGCATTTT.

This clone was seen a handful of times. The chain uses TRBV4-2 and TRBJ2-3; the match to TRBD2 covers 8 bases. The germline CDR1 and CDR2 sequences are LGHNA and YNFKEQ. This CDR3 region has 17 residues. Trimming cost V 1 base and J 4 bases; bases outside gene matches: 10. The CDR3 loop reads CASSQVKDGGAPDTQYF. The CDR3 bases are TGTGCCAGCAGCCAAGTGAAGGACGGGGGGGCCCCAGATACGCAGTATTTT.

The chain links TRBV27 to TRBJ1-2; D is unresolved. The CDR3 totals 15 residues. The germline V gene encodes CDR1 MNHEY and CDR2 SMNVEV (reference sequence). Trimming pared 6 bases from V and 4 bases from J, leaving 18 bases between. The CDR3 region is CASRPGKLNLYGYTF. The CDR3 region has the DNA TGTGCCAGCAGACCCGGGAAATTAAACCTCTATGGCTACACCTTC.